Listed below are T cell receptor beta chains from one sample, sequenced in a study of shared clonotypes between healthy human individuals. Here immunoSEQ multiplex PCR was the method, and the copy in TCRdb shows in-frame clones only, minus some. This table holds around 700,000 clones, about three quarters found once. Sequences were obtained from memory CD4+ T cells sorted from blood. Every receptor here comes from a woman aged 25 to 39 in good health. CDR3s include the opening cysteine and the closing phenylalanine or tryptophan. A D gene is named only where the DNA matches it firmly. Only some rows state a clone size, as once, few, many or a class for expanded clones.

j_gene: TRBJ2-4; v_gene: TRBV19; abundance: once; d_gene: TRBD1; CDR3nt: TGTGCCAGTAGTATTTTCCGGGACAGGGGCAACATTCAGTACTTC; CDR3aa: CASSIFRDRGNIQYF
j_gene: TRBJ1-2; v_gene: TRBV28; abundance: .; d_gene: .; CDR3nt: TGTGCCAGCAGTACCCCGACAGTTAACTATGGCTACACCTTC; CDR3aa: CASSTPTVNYGYTF
j_gene: TRBJ1-5; v_gene: TRBV28; abundance: few; d_gene: TRBD1; CDR3nt: TGTGCCAGCGCCGGGGCCAGGGGGTTCAATCAGCCCCAGCATTTT; CDR3aa: CASAGARGFNQPQHF
j_gene: TRBJ2-1; v_gene: TRBV25-1; abundance: few; d_gene: .; CDR3nt: TGTGCCAGCAGTGAGTCCCCTCGAAATGAGCAGTTCTTC; CDR3aa: CASSESPRNEQFF
j_gene: TRBJ2-5; v_gene: TRBV27; abundance: .; d_gene: TRBD1; CDR3nt: TGTGCCAGCAGTTTAAGCCGACAGGGTGGCGAGACCCAGTACTTC; CDR3aa: CASSLSRQGGETQYF
j_gene: TRBJ2-7; v_gene: TRBV28; abundance: once; d_gene: TRBD1; CDR3nt: TGTGCCAGCAGTATAACAGGGGCCCAATACTACGAGCAGTACTTC; CDR3aa: CASSITGAQYYEQYF
j_gene: TRBJ2-7; v_gene: TRBV6-1; abundance: few; d_gene: TRBD1; CDR3nt: TGTGCCAGCAGTGAAGCGGGGACAGGGCGCTTATCCGAGCAGTACTTC; CDR3aa: CASSEAGTGRLSEQYF
j_gene: TRBJ2-7; v_gene: TRBV29-1; abundance: once; d_gene: .; CDR3nt: TGCAGCCTTAGCGAGACAGACCCCTACGAGCAGTACTTC; CDR3aa: CSLSETDPYEQYF
j_gene: TRBJ2-5; v_gene: TRBV28; abundance: few; d_gene: TRBD1; CDR3nt: TGTGCCAGCAGTCCAAGGGGGACAGGGCTTCCCCAAGAGACCCAGTACTTC; CDR3aa: CASSPRGTGLPQETQYF
j_gene: TRBJ2-1; v_gene: TRBV28; abundance: .; d_gene: TRBD2; CDR3nt: TGTGCCAGCAGACCAAGCGGGGGTCTTTTCTACAATGAGCAGTTCTTC; CDR3aa: CASRPSGGLFYNEQFF
j_gene: TRBJ2-5; v_gene: TRBV5-1; abundance: .; d_gene: TRBD2; CDR3nt: TGCGCCAGCAGCTTTAGCGGGTTTCAAGAGACCCAGTACTTC; CDR3aa: CASSFSGFQETQYF
j_gene: TRBJ1-3; v_gene: TRBV14; abundance: .; d_gene: .; CDR3nt: TGTGCCAGCAGCCGAACGGGGACTGGAAACACCATATATTTT; CDR3aa: CASSRTGTGNTIYF
j_gene: TRBJ2-7; v_gene: TRBV19; abundance: .; d_gene: TRBD1; CDR3nt: TGTGCCAGTAGTATAATGACAGGGGGCTACGAGCAGTACTTC; CDR3aa: CASSIMTGGYEQYF
j_gene: TRBJ1-5; v_gene: TRBV27; abundance: few; d_gene: .; CDR3nt: TGTGCCAGCAGTTTGATCCCGGCTAACACGGGAAATCAGCCCCAGCATTTT; CDR3aa: CASSLIPANTGNQPQHF
j_gene: TRBJ2-7; v_gene: TRBV5-6; abundance: .; d_gene: .; CDR3nt: TGTGCCAGCAGCTTTAGACAGAAAATTCCCTACGAGCAGTACTTC; CDR3aa: CASSFRQKIPYEQYF
j_gene: TRBJ1-1; v_gene: TRBV6-5; abundance: .; d_gene: .; CDR3nt: TGTGCCAGCAGTGACCTGCATTCAGTTGCTTTCTTT; CDR3aa: CASSDLHSVAFF
j_gene: TRBJ1-3; v_gene: TRBV7-9; abundance: once; d_gene: .; CDR3nt: TGTGCCAGCAGCCCTCAGTCCCAGGTCTCTGGAAACACCATATATTTT; CDR3aa: CASSPQSQVSGNTIYF
j_gene: TRBJ2-2; v_gene: TRBV28; abundance: .; d_gene: TRBD2; CDR3nt: TGTGCCAGCAGTTTACCTCGGGAGGGGTTCGGGGAGCTGTTTTTT; CDR3aa: CASSLPREGFGELFF
j_gene: TRBJ2-2; v_gene: TRBV5-1; abundance: once; d_gene: TRBD2; CDR3nt: TGCGCCAGCGGGCGGGAGACTGGTGTCGGGGAGCTGTTTTTT; CDR3aa: CASGRETGVGELFF
j_gene: TRBJ2-7; v_gene: TRBV2; abundance: many; d_gene: .; CDR3nt: TGTGCCAGCACAGTCCCGGCAGGGGTTTCCTACGAGCAGTACTTC; CDR3aa: CASTVPAGVSYEQYF
j_gene: TRBJ1-2; v_gene: TRBV20-1; abundance: .; d_gene: TRBD1; CDR3nt: TGCAGTATCCCGGGACAGAATGGCTACACCTTC; CDR3aa: CSIPGQNGYTF
j_gene: TRBJ2-5; v_gene: TRBV2; abundance: once; d_gene: .; CDR3nt: TGTGCCAGAAAAGGGCGGGTTGTAGAGACCCAGTACTTC; CDR3aa: CARKGRVVETQYF
j_gene: TRBJ2-1; v_gene: TRBV19; abundance: few; d_gene: TRBD1; CDR3nt: TGTGCCAGTAGTGGGACAGTGACTTACAATGAGCAGTTCTTC; CDR3aa: CASSGTVTYNEQFF
j_gene: TRBJ2-7; v_gene: TRBV5-1; abundance: .; d_gene: TRBD2; CDR3nt: TGCGCCAGCAGCTTAGCGGGAGAGAGTTACGAGCAGTACTTC; CDR3aa: CASSLAGESYEQYF
j_gene: TRBJ2-7; v_gene: TRBV28; abundance: .; d_gene: TRBD2; CDR3nt: TGTGCCAGCAGTTTAGGCGGGAGTGAGTCCTACGAGCAGTACTTC; CDR3aa: CASSLGGSESYEQYF
j_gene: TRBJ2-7; v_gene: TRBV11-2; abundance: once; d_gene: .; CDR3nt: TGTGCCAGCAGCCAAATGGGGGGGCGCGGCTACGAGCAGTACTTC; CDR3aa: CASSQMGGRGYEQYF
j_gene: TRBJ1-2; v_gene: TRBV6-5; abundance: .; d_gene: .; CDR3nt: TGTGCCAGCACCCCGGACCCCATGACAGGCTATGGCTACACCTTC; CDR3aa: CASTPDPMTGYGYTF
j_gene: TRBJ2-7; v_gene: TRBV7-9; abundance: .; d_gene: .; CDR3nt: TGTGCCAGCAGCTTAGTCGGGCACGAGCAGTACTTC; CDR3aa: CASSLVGHEQYF
j_gene: TRBJ2-5; v_gene: TRBV19; abundance: .; d_gene: .; CDR3nt: TGTGCCAGTACCCGAACCACCTGGGCGACGGGTCTAAGGGAGACCCAGTACTTC; CDR3aa: CASTRTTWATGLRETQYF
j_gene: TRBJ2-6; v_gene: TRBV7-2; abundance: .; d_gene: TRBD2; CDR3nt: TGTGCCAGCAGCTTCCGACTAGCGGGAGTTGCTGGGGCCAACGTCCTGACTTTC; CDR3aa: CASSFRLAGVAGANVLTF
j_gene: TRBJ2-1; v_gene: TRBV2; abundance: once; d_gene: TRBD1; CDR3nt: TGTGCCAGCACCGCACAGGGGTTTGAGCAGTTCTTC; CDR3aa: CASTAQGFEQFF
j_gene: TRBJ2-5; v_gene: TRBV6-5; abundance: once; d_gene: .; CDR3nt: TGTGCCAGCAGCCAACTAGTCCGCCAAGAGACCCAGTACTTC; CDR3aa: CASSQLVRQETQYF
j_gene: TRBJ1-1; v_gene: TRBV25-1; abundance: once; d_gene: .; CDR3nt: TGTGCCAGCAGTGGTTGGAGCACTGAAGCTTTCTTT; CDR3aa: CASSGWSTEAFF
j_gene: TRBJ2-3; v_gene: TRBV5-1; abundance: few; d_gene: TRBD2; CDR3nt: TGCGCCAGCAGCGCCCTAAGCGCGGGAGTCCCAGATACGCAGTATTTT; CDR3aa: CASSALSAGVPDTQYF
j_gene: TRBJ2-7; v_gene: TRBV6-1; abundance: .; d_gene: TRBD1; CDR3nt: TGTGCCAGCACTCCGGGACAGGCGGTAGTAAGCGAGCAGTACTTC; CDR3aa: CASTPGQAVVSEQYF
j_gene: TRBJ1-2; v_gene: TRBV27; abundance: .; d_gene: TRBD1; CDR3nt: TGTGCCAGCAGTATGGACAGGGGGTTTGGCTACACCTTC; CDR3aa: CASSMDRGFGYTF
j_gene: TRBJ2-7; v_gene: TRBV14; abundance: .; d_gene: TRBD2; CDR3nt: TGTGCCAGCAGCCAAGCCCTAGCGGGAAACTACGAGCAGTACTTC; CDR3aa: CASSQALAGNYEQYF
j_gene: TRBJ2-2; v_gene: TRBV2; abundance: .; d_gene: .; CDR3nt: TGTGCCAGCAGTGTCTTCCCGACAGGCACCGGGGAGCTGTTTTTT; CDR3aa: CASSVFPTGTGELFF
j_gene: TRBJ1-1; v_gene: TRBV5-1; abundance: .; d_gene: .; CDR3nt: TGCGCCAGCAGCTCGCTTGGACAGAACACTGAAGCTTTCTTT; CDR3aa: CASSSLGQNTEAFF
j_gene: TRBJ2-3; v_gene: TRBV19; abundance: .; d_gene: TRBD1; CDR3nt: TGTGCCAGTAGTCTCAGACAGGGTAGCACAGATACGCAGTATTTT; CDR3aa: CASSLRQGSTDTQYF
j_gene: TRBJ1-1; v_gene: TRBV28; abundance: once; d_gene: .; CDR3nt: TGTGCCAGCAGTTTAGGGCAGGAGAACACTGAAGCTTTCTTT; CDR3aa: CASSLGQENTEAFF
j_gene: TRBJ2-7; v_gene: TRBV9; abundance: .; d_gene: .; CDR3nt: TGTGCCAGCAGTGGGGGGCTTGCTTACGAGCAGTACTTC; CDR3aa: CASSGGLAYEQYF
j_gene: TRBJ2-1; v_gene: TRBV11-2; abundance: few; d_gene: TRBD2; CDR3nt: TGTGCCAGCAGCTTGGCGACTAGCGGGGGCTACAATGAGCAGTTCTTC; CDR3aa: CASSLATSGGYNEQFF
j_gene: TRBJ2-3; v_gene: TRBV6-5; abundance: few; d_gene: .; CDR3nt: TGTGCCACCAGACGTGGCGGGAGCACAGATACGCAGTATTTT; CDR3aa: CATRRGGSTDTQYF
j_gene: TRBJ1-2; v_gene: TRBV4-2; abundance: few; d_gene: TRBD1; CDR3nt: TGTGCCAGCAGCGCACGGGACAGGGAAATTCATGGCTACACCTTC; CDR3aa: CASSARDREIHGYTF
j_gene: TRBJ2-5; v_gene: TRBV2; abundance: .; d_gene: .; CDR3nt: TGTGCCAGCAACCCCTTAGCCTCCCAAGAGACCCAGTACTTC; CDR3aa: CASNPLASQETQYF
j_gene: TRBJ2-5; v_gene: TRBV25-1; abundance: few; d_gene: TRBD2; CDR3nt: TGTGCCAGCAGTTCGGGACTAGCGGAGGAAGAGCAGTACTTC; CDR3aa: CASSSGLAEEEQYF
j_gene: TRBJ2-7; v_gene: TRBV28; abundance: .; d_gene: .; CDR3nt: TGTGCCAGCACCCCCCCCGGGGCAGGGGCCTACGGGGAGCAGTACTTC; CDR3aa: CASTPPGAGAYGEQYF
j_gene: TRBJ2-1; v_gene: TRBV18; abundance: few; d_gene: TRBD1; CDR3nt: TGTGCCAGCTCACCGCGGACAGGGTCACCCAATGAGCAGTTCTTC; CDR3aa: CASSPRTGSPNEQFF
j_gene: TRBJ2-1; v_gene: TRBV5-1; abundance: .; d_gene: .; CDR3nt: TGCGCCAGCAGCGGGGCGACGGTAAGCTCCTACAATGAGCAGTTCTTC; CDR3aa: CASSGATVSSYNEQFF
j_gene: TRBJ1-1; v_gene: TRBV30; abundance: once; d_gene: .; CDR3nt: TGTGCCTGGAAAAGGGGTTTATTTGAAGCTTTCTTT; CDR3aa: CAWKRGLFEAFF
j_gene: TRBJ2-1; v_gene: TRBV6-7; abundance: .; d_gene: .; CDR3nt: TGTGCCAACCCCGAGGGAGTTCGGATAAATGAGCAGTTCTTC; CDR3aa: CANPEGVRINEQFF